The T cell receptor beta chain described here comes from a study of T cell repertoires in cytomegalovirus infection. Study-level background: The study used recently identified HLA-C-restricted and well-studied HLA-B-restricted CMV epitopes.

In regard to this clonotype: The antigen is undetermined.

In germline, CDR1 is MNHEY, CDR2 SVGAGI. V was shortened by 0 bases and J by 2 bases, with 14 bases between the two germline ends. The CDR3 contains 17 residues. TCRdb redid the calling of the reads with MiXCR, one entry per CDR3 protein. The sample lists some 900,000 distinct CDR3 sequences, over 25% seen once, with over 10% in the top ten. This specimen consisted of cultured CD8+ T cells from PBMCs, obtained from culture after CMV antigen stimulation. The sequence was collected from a human donor in good health (CMV status not recorded). Some clones in this sample may be carry-over from other donors' samples. The genes are TRBV6-5 and TRBJ2-1; TRBD2 is a possible D gene (5 bases). The CDR3 sequence: CASSYSGRLHTYNEQFF. In DNA, the CDR3 is TGTGCCAGCAGTTACTCTGGGAGATTACACACCTACAATGAGCAGTTCTTC.